The source of this T cell receptor (beta chain) is a study of T cells after posttransplantation cyclophosphamide (dated by TCRdb to 2016 to 2018). With regard to the full study: Using TRB sequencing, the study followed how the T cell repertoire reconstituted after myeloablative bone marrow transplantation in which posttransplantation cyclophosphamide served as GVHD prophylaxis. Up to about 3 additional blood samples from 2 to 5.2 years after transplant were also TRB-sequenced in 3 patients, as was pretransplant blood from several patients. Public TRB sequences were queried against a database of over 3,600 sequences associated with responses to pathogens, tumor antigens, self-antigens and alloantigens. Samples from around 40 PTCy-treated patients and 15 to 20 related bone marrow donors of those patients were subjected to antigen receptor sequencing. TRA and TRB clonality were tightly correlated in 10 or so samples, so subsequent TCR analyses focused on TRB only. Blood from all 34 PTCy patients who had 1-year posttransplant specimens underwent TRB sequencing.

TRB sequencing used genomic DNA with the immunoSEQ assay at survey resolution or the hsTCRB kit. The authors' analysis ran thus. The immunoSEQ software was used for initial read processing, and the LymphoSeq R package was used for repertoire analyses. Clonality was computed as 1 minus normalized Shannon entropy, and a Gini coefficient was also calculated for each TRB dataset. To infer phenotypes in unsorted samples, TRB sequences from sorted subsets of the recipient or donor were mapped onto the unsorted samples of the same recipient. In its TCRdb copy, this immuneACCESS table keeps in-frame sequences only and misses some clones. Where compared with another copy, unresolved V genes explain less than half of these, and the others have no known cause. That table furnishes V, J and clone size, whereas the DNA furnished D and trimming. This sample has approximately 17,000 clones in its table, and roughly 92% of those were observed once. Roughly 0.28% of the sample is taken by the ten largest.

General study outcomes and caveats: The TRB repertoires of T cells infiltrating skin or the GI tract showed only limited overlap with the TRB repertoires found in blood. Across more than 40 patients, TRB clonality was highly associated with recipient CMV seropositivity and CMV reactivation, and diversity in PTCy patients was similar to diversity in CNI/methotrexate controls. At 1-2 months, donor-recipient similarity was low but rose over the first year, and the later blood repertoires were often dominated by donor CD8+ memory clones.

Concerning this clone itself: Its binding antigen is unknown. No base-level quality is on record; no much larger clone is a single base apart.

Spanning cysteine to phenylalanine, the CDR3 consists of 14 amino acids. The only DNA kept is the CDR3, 42 bases in frame from the first base. The germline V gene encodes CDR1 SGDLS and CDR2 YYNGEE. V is cut back by 4 bases and J by 3 bases, with 5 bases in the junction unmatched. To count as naive, T cells had to be viable CD3+CD4+ or CD3+CD8+ cells with a CCR7+CD45RA+CD45RO-CD95-CD27+CD28+ profile. On the day of marrow donation, related bone marrow donors gave peripheral blood samples. Mononuclear cells from peripheral blood and bone marrow were separated by Ficoll-Hypaque density centrifugation and then cryopreserved. CD4+ and CD8+ T cells, including naive and memory subsets, were sorted by FACS on a FACSAria II.

Here the chain combines TRBV9 and TRBJ2-7, with 9 bases matching TRBD1. The TCR was taken from a woman aged 45-65 years in good health and a related stem cell transplant donor. The sample taken for sequencing was naive CD4+ T cells sorted from blood. The DNA is TGTGCCAGCAGCCTTGGGACAGGGTACTACGAGCAGTACTTC. This gives the protein CASSLGTGYYEQYF.